One sample yielded the 25 T cell receptor beta chains listed below, sequenced in a study of blood T cell repertoires in COVID-19. Profiling relied on immunoSEQ multiplex PCR, and the TCRdb table lists in-frame clones only, not all of them. Among about 280,000 clones listed, approximately 81% were seen once. Sequencing was carried out using PBMCs or T cells enriched from blood (not recorded which). The receptors were sampled from a woman between 45 and 65 years old who had recovered from COVID-19.

V usage is TRBV7-2 and J usage is TRBJ2-5, with 7 bases lining up with TRBD1. CDR1 and CDR2 (germline): SGHTA, FQGNSA. Trimming at V came to 0 bases and at J to 2 bases, leaving 9 bases not matched to a gene. The CDR3 has 17 residues. The CDR3 coding sequence is TGTGCCAGCAGCTTAGCGCTTTTAGGGGGCGCACAAGAGACCCAGTACTTC. The encoded protein is CASSLALLGGAQETQYF.

The chain links TRBV9 to TRBJ2-7, with D possibly being TRBD1 (5 bases). This CDR3 has 14 amino acids. Per germline, CDR1 SGDLS and CDR2 YYNGEE. Trimming stripped 1 base from V and 2 bases from J, with 10 bases between. CDR3 residues: CASSVSTEPYEQYF. For the CDR3, the DNA is TGTGCCAGCAGCGTATCGACAGAACCCTACGAGCAGTACTTC.

CDR3 DNA: TGTGCCAGCAGCCGGAGGTGGTGGGGTGGCGGCTACACCTTC. It codes for CASSRRWWGGGYTF. The gene calls are TRBV14 and TRBJ1-2; no firm D call. The CDR3 runs 14 residues. V was trimmed by 4 bases and J by 8 bases, leaving 17 bases between them. The germline V gene encodes CDR1 SGHDN and CDR2 FVKESK.

The V and J genes are TRBV30 and TRBJ2-7; maybe TRBD2 (5 bases). The germline V gene has CDR1 GTSNPN and CDR2 SVGIG (reference sequence). V gave up 4 bases and J gave up 6 bases, with 13 bases separating them. The CDR3 is made up of 12 amino acids. The CDR3, as DNA: TGTGCCTGGAACCCTGACCGGGGCGAGCAGTACTTC. Protein product: CAWNPDRGEQYF.

This CDR3 reads CASSQTGGSGNTIYF. DNA of the CDR3: TGTGCCAGCTCACAAACAGGGGGCTCTGGAAACACCATATATTTT. This chain joins TRBV18 and TRBJ1-3, with TRBD1 matching over 8 bases. With V trimmed by 4 bases and J by 0 bases, 2 bases remained unmatched. Per the germline V gene, CDR1 is KGHSH and CDR2 is LQKENI. The CDR3 has 15 residues.

The V gene is TRBV6-2 or TRBV6-3, the J gene TRBJ1-1; D possibly corresponds to TRBD1 (6 bases). The germline V gene has CDR1 MNHEY and CDR2 SVGEGT. The CDR3 is made up of 15 amino acids. Trimming took 6 bases from V and 1 from J, leaving 15 bases between them. CDR3 nucleotide sequence: TGTGCCAGCAGCTTTTCCACAGGGTCGAACACTGAAGCTTTCTTT. Translation gives CASSFSTGSNTEAFF.

The chain is built from TRBV10-3 and TRBJ1-5, with 7 nucleotides matching TRBD1. Germline loops: CDR1 ENHRY, CDR2 SYGVKD. V shed 3 bases and J 1 base; nucleotides not matched to a gene: 0. CDR3 length: 14 residues. The DNA for the CDR3 is TGTGCCATCAGTGAACAGGGGAGCAATCAGCCCCAGCATTTT. Translating it yields CAISEQGSNQPQHF.

The gene calls are TRBV28 and TRBJ1-6; possibly TRBD1 for D (6 bases). This CDR3 contains 14 residues. The V end was cut by 8 bases, the J end by 7 bases, with 15 bases between. Germline CDR1 is MDHEN and CDR2 is SYDVKM. CDR3 residues: CASSGGSANSPLHF. In nucleotides, the CDR3 is TGTGCCAGCTCGGGGGGCAGCGCCAATTCACCCCTCCACTTT.

V and J are TRBV28 and TRBJ1-1; D not certain. CDR3 length: 13 residues. Germline V gene lookup returns CDR1 MDHEN and CDR2 SYDVKM. V shed 9 bases and J shed 0 bases, with 11 bases lying between them. The chain's CDR3 is CASSNRLNTEAFF. DNA for the CDR3: TGTGCCAGTTCTAACAGATTGAACACTGAAGCTTTCTTT.

The J gene is TRBJ1-5, the V gene TRBV7-9; D is undetermined. The CDR3 totals 13 residues. In germline, CDR1 is SEHNR, CDR2 FQNEAQ (reference sequence). Trimming shortened V by 6 bases and J by 3 bases, and 9 bases separated the two germline ends. The CDR3 spells CASSSSPNQPQHF. In nucleotides, the CDR3 is TGTGCCAGCAGTTCGAGCCCCAATCAGCCCCAGCATTTT.

The CDR3 reads CASSPSGRFNEQYF. The CDR3 nucleotides are TGTGCCAGCAGCCCTAGCGGGAGGTTCAACGAGCAGTACTTC. The chain joins TRBV11-3 to TRBJ2-7, with 11 bases that match TRBD2. V was clipped by 5 bases and J by 5 bases; unmatched bases: 5. CDR1 and CDR2 (germline): SGHNT, YENEEA. The CDR3 extends over 14 amino acids.

This clone has only one observation. The V call is TRBV11-2, the J call TRBJ1-1; a weak D match, TRBD1 (5 bases). Germline loops: CDR1 SGHAT, CDR2 FQNNGV. CDR3 size: 16 residues. V lost 5 bases, J lost 10 bases, and 26 bases lay in between. CDR3 sequence (DNA): TGTGCCAGCAGCCCCCTGCCGGGGGTATGGGTCAGTGGAGCTTTCTTT. It yields the protein CASSPLPGVWVSGAFF.

A word on this clone: The junction does not match germline at one end; this may be a read error. CDR3 in DNA: TGTGCCAGCAGCAAAGAACAGGCCGCTCCTTTCTTT. This sequence encodes CASSKEQAAPFF. The chain couples TRBV3-1 (or the pseudogene TRBV3-2) to TRBJ1-1, with a possible D match to TRBD1 (5 bases). This CDR3 is 12 amino acids long. Germline assignment: CDR1 LGHDT and CDR2 YNNKEL (reference sequence).

The V and J genes are TRBV7-8 and TRBJ1-1, with D possibly TRBD1 on 5 matching bases. CDR1 is SGHVS and CDR2 is FQNEAQ in the germline V gene. V shed 1 base and J shed 1 base, with 13 bases lying between them. This CDR3 region has 16 residues. CDR3 loop: CASSLGGGKPNTEAFF. Here the CDR3 DNA reads TGTGCCAGCAGCTTAGGGGGGGGGAAACCGAACACTGAAGCTTTCTTT.

The gene calls are TRBV6-4 and TRBJ1-1; a possible D gene is TRBD1 (5 bases). The CDR3 is 13 amino acids. Per germline, CDR1 MRHNA and CDR2 SNTAGT. V gave up 4 bases and J gave up 7 bases, with 13 bases separating them. The DNA for the CDR3 is TGTGCCAGCAGTGGGGACGGGGGAGGTGAAGCTTTCTTT. This translates into CASSGDGGGEAFF.

This clone has just one count. The V gene is TRBV5-5, the J gene TRBJ1-1; D is perhaps TRBD1 (6 bases). This CDR3 spans 14 amino acids. Per the germline V gene, CDR1 is SGHKS and CDR2 is YYEKEE (reference sequence). Deletions cut 5 bases from V and 0 bases from J, with 11 bases between. CDR3 residues: CASSPDSLNTEAFF. For the CDR3, the DNA is TGTGCCAGCAGTCCGGACAGTTTGAACACTGAAGCTTTCTTT.

The CDR3 loop reads CASSSRGRNTEAFF. The CDR3 DNA reads TGTGCCAGCAGTAGTAGGGGCCGTAACACTGAAGCTTTCTTT. The V and J genes are TRBV2 and TRBJ1-1; possible D gene TRBD1, 5 bases. Germline CDR1 is SNHLY and CDR2 is FYNNEI. The V end was cut by 5 bases, the J end by 2 bases, with 12 bases between. CDR3 size: 14 residues.

The V gene is TRBV29-1, the J gene TRBJ1-1; D gene ambiguous. Deletions cut 0 bases from V and 6 bases from J, with 14 bases between. Germline values: CDR1 SQVTM, CDR2 ANQGSEA. The CDR3 is made up of 14 amino acids. The CDR3 sequence: CSVEDRPGYAEAFF. In nucleotides, the CDR3 is TGCAGCGTTGAAGATCGTCCCGGGTACGCTGAAGCTTTCTTT.

This clone was seen only a few times. V usage is TRBV12-3 or TRBV12-4 and J usage is TRBJ1-1; TRBD1 is a possible D gene (5 bases). The V end lost 6 bases, the J end lost 5 bases, and 13 bases lay between the germline ends. The CDR3 contains 13 residues. CDR3 in DNA: TGTGCCAGCAGGGCACTAAGGGGAACTGAAGCTTTCTTT. Encoded protein: CASRALRGTEAFF.

The chain links TRBV27 to TRBJ2-7; 8 bases are shared with TRBD2. This CDR3 is built from 16 residues. CDR1 is MNHEY, CDR2 SMNVEV, per germline (reference sequence). Unmatched junction bases numbered 10, after V lost 3 bases and J lost 3 bases. This CDR3 is CASSLRPWGLGYEQYF. The CDR3 DNA reads as TGTGCCAGCAGTTTGCGCCCTTGGGGACTAGGCTACGAGCAGTACTTC.

V and J are TRBV19 and TRBJ1-6; 10 bases agree with TRBD1. The CDR3 is 15 residues long. Unmatched junction bases numbered 5, after V lost 5 bases and J lost 7 bases. Germline-derived CDR1 and CDR2 are LNHDA and SQIVND (reference sequence). The CDR3: CASSPRTGGNSPLHF. The CDR3 DNA follows: TGTGCCAGTAGTCCGAGGACAGGGGGGAATTCACCCCTCCACTTT.

The chain links TRBV27 to TRBJ2-3; unclear D gene. Germline lookup yields CDR1 MNHEY and CDR2 SMNVEV (reference sequence). V was shortened by 5 bases and J by 6 bases, with 9 bases between the two germline ends. This CDR3 comprises 12 residues. The CDR3 region has the DNA TGTGCCAGCAGTGTCCTCGGGGATACGCAGTATTTT. This codes for CASSVLGDTQYF.

The chain couples TRBV28 to TRBJ1-6; no definite D call. Trimming left V 7 bases short and J 4 bases short, with 5 bases between. CDR1 is MDHEN and CDR2 is SYDVKM in the germline V gene. This CDR3 has 12 amino acids. The CDR3 sequence is CASNSYNSPLHF. CDR3 nucleotides: TGTGCCAGCAACAGTTATAATTCACCCCTCCACTTT.

This clone was counted ten times or more. CDR3: CASSKSPGQGTEAFF. CDR3 in DNA: TGTGCCAGTAGCAAATCACCGGGACAGGGGACTGAAGCTTTCTTT. V usage is TRBV19 and J usage is TRBJ1-1, with TRBD1 matching over 10 bases. There are 15 residues in the CDR3. The germline gives CDR1 LNHDA, CDR2 SQIVND (reference sequence). V lost 6 bases and J lost 5; bases outside the gene matches: 9. The full variable domain, its missing parts supplied by reference TRBV19 and TRBJ1-1, is DGGITQSPKYLFRKEGQNVTLSCEQNLNHDAMYWYRQDPGQGLRLIYYSQIVNDFQKGDIAEGYSVSREKKESFPLTVTSAQKNPTAFYLCASSKSPGQGTEAFFGQGTRLTVV.

This clone was counted a single time. The CDR3, as DNA: TGCAGCGGGTCCGGGAATTACAATGAGCAGTTCTTC. Encoded protein: CSGSGNYNEQFF. This chain links TRBV29-1 with TRBJ2-1; tentatively, D is TRBD2 (5 bases). V gave up 7 bases and J gave up 4 bases, with 11 bases separating them. Germline CDR1 SQVTM, CDR2 ANQGSEA. The CDR3 loop spans 12 amino acids.